The 14 T cell receptor beta chains in this list originate from one sample, sequenced in a study of T cell changes during pregnancy in multiple sclerosis. Sequencing used immunoSEQ multiplex PCR; TCRdb keeps in-frame clones, though not all of them. Found here are over 45,000 clones, around 92% of them singletons; the top ten hold approximately 0.91%. Sequencing was performed on CD4+ T cells from peripheral blood mononuclear cells, taken in the second trimester of pregnancy. The origin of the receptors is a female donor in good health, enrolled as a control in a pregnancy study.

The chain uses TRBV7-8 and TRBJ2-2; D is possibly TRBD1 (5 bases). Trimming pared 1 base from V and 6 bases from J, leaving 12 bases between. The CDR3 consists of 15 residues. CDR1 is SGHVS, CDR2 FQNEAQ, per germline. CDR3 DNA: TGTGCCAGCAGCTTAGTAGGGGTTGCGGCCGGGGAGCTGTTTTTT. Protein: CASSLVGVAAGELFF.

The chain combines TRBV19 with TRBJ1-2; D is undetermined. This CDR3 contains 12 residues. Trimming pared 3 bases from V and 4 bases from J, leaving 6 bases between. Germline V gene data show CDR1 as LNHDA and CDR2 as SQIVND (reference sequence). In nucleotides, the CDR3 is TGTGCCAGTAGTATGACAATCTATGGCTACACCTTC. Protein: CASSMTIYGYTF.

The rearrangement joins TRBV6-5 to TRBJ2-7; TRBD1 matches 7 bases. The V gene end was trimmed by 6 bases and the J gene end by 2 bases; junction bases not matched to a gene: 10. CDR1 is MNHEY and CDR2 is SVGAGI in the germline V gene. This CDR3 is built from 15 residues. Here the CDR3 DNA reads TGTGCCAGCAGACCTCGACAGGGTATGGCCTACGAGCAGTACTTC. It codes for CASRPRQGMAYEQYF.

The DNA for the CDR3 is TGTGCCAGCAGCCTAGGGGGCAGCTCTGGAAACACCATATATTTT. Its translation is CASSLGGSSGNTIYF. The V call is TRBV2, the J call TRBJ1-3; 7 nucleotides align to TRBD1. V trimming: 6 bases; J trimming: 0 bases; junction bases outside the gene matches: 5. The CDR3 runs 15 residues. The germline CDR1 and CDR2 sequences are SNHLY and FYNNEI.

The chain carries TRBV6-5 and TRBJ1-2; D not certain. Germline V gene lookup returns CDR1 MNHEY and CDR2 SVGAGI. V was trimmed by 6 bases and J by 3 bases, leaving 11 bases between them. This CDR3 is built from 13 residues. The chain's CDR3 is CASRTRHYYGYTF. The CDR3 bases are TGTGCCAGCAGAACCAGGCACTACTATGGCTACACCTTC.

This chain links TRBV29-1 with TRBJ2-1, with TRBD2 matching over 10 bases. J lost 12 bases, V lost 6 bases, and 14 bases had no gene match. Germline values: CDR1 SQVTM, CDR2 ANQGSEA. The CDR3 contains 14 residues. CDR3 sequence (DNA): TGCAGCGTGGGGGTGGGACTAGCGTCCATCCGGCAGTTCTTC. Amino acids: CSVGVGLASIRQFF.

This chain connects TRBV2 to TRBJ2-3; a possible D gene is TRBD2 (6 bases). This CDR3 spans 16 amino acids. The germline V gene encodes CDR1 SNHLY and CDR2 FYNNEI. With 5 bases removed from V and 3 bases from J, the gap between germline ends came to 18 bases. This chain's CDR3 is CASSPGYSAGTDTQYF. The DNA for the CDR3 is TGTGCCAGCAGTCCTGGGTATAGCGCGGGGACAGATACGCAGTATTTT.

This chain joins TRBV5-4 and TRBJ2-5; 8 nucleotides line up with TRBD1. The V gene's germline CDR1 is SGHNT and CDR2 YYREEE (reference sequence). This CDR3 contains 16 residues. V lost 4 bases to trimming and J lost 2 bases; unmatched junction nucleotides: 10. CDR3 sequence reads: CASSPGQGLGQETQYF. CDR3 DNA sequence: TGTGCCAGCAGCCCCGGACAGGGCCTAGGGCAAGAGACCCAGTACTTC.

The J gene is TRBJ2-7, the V gene TRBV7-3; D is unresolved. Trimming removed 0 bases at V and 3 bases at J, with 6 bases between. The CDR3 length is 13 residues. The V gene's germline CDR1 is SGHTA and CDR2 FQGTGA. The CDR3, as DNA: TGTGCCAGCAGCTTAACGGGCGACTACGAGCAGTACTTC. It specifies CASSLTGDYEQYF.

The chain links TRBV14 to TRBJ2-3; unclear D gene. The V end was cut by 0 bases, the J end by 6 bases, with 7 bases between. This CDR3 spans 13 amino acids. Germline CDR1 reads SGHDN; CDR2 reads FVKESK. The CDR3 coding sequence is TGTGCCAGCAGCCAAGATCTCGTTGATACGCAGTATTTT. This translates into CASSQDLVDTQYF.

V and J are TRBV7-2 and TRBJ1-4; the D gene is possibly TRBD1 (5 bases). The V and J ends lost 4 bases and 7 bases respectively, with 16 bases between them. Germline CDR1 reads SGHTA; CDR2 reads FQGNSA. This CDR3 has 15 amino acids. CDR3 amino acids: CASSSYRRGGEKLFF. For the CDR3, the DNA is TGTGCCAGCAGCTCCTACAGGCGGGGGGGTGAAAAACTGTTTTTT.

The rearrangement uses TRBV5-1 and TRBJ2-3; 9 nucleotides line up with TRBD2. The junction had 7 bases not matched to a gene; V was cut back by 0 bases and J by 2 bases. This CDR3 has 17 residues. CDR1 and CDR2 (germline): SGHRS, YFSETQ. DNA for the CDR3: TGCGCCAGCAGCTTGGCAGCGGGGGGTACGCACACAGATACGCAGTATTTT. It translates to CASSLAAGGTHTDTQYF.

This clone has just one count. J is TRBJ1-2 and V is TRBV20-1; D perhaps matches TRBD1 (6 bases). This CDR3 has 11 amino acids. Deletions cut 6 bases from V and 8 bases from J, with 13 bases between. Germline CDR1 reads DFQATT; CDR2 reads SNEGSKA (reference sequence). The chain's CDR3 is CSATGSRGYTF. The CDR3, as DNA: TGCAGTGCCACAGGGTCCCGCGGCTACACCTTC.

The rearrangement joins TRBV11-2 to TRBJ2-7, with 7 positions matching TRBD2. CDR1 and CDR2 from the germline V gene are SGHAT and FQNNGV. The CDR3 length is 17 residues. J gave up 0 bases and V 2 bases, and 10 bases lay outside the gene matches. The CDR3 nucleotides read TGTGCCAGCAGCTTACTTTGGACGGAGCGGGACTCCTACGAGCAGTACTTC. This translates into CASSLLWTERDSYEQYF.